This is a list of T cell receptor beta chains from one sample in a study of cytotoxic CD8 clonotypes in ibrutinib-treated CLL. Repertoires were generated with immunoSEQ multiplex PCR, while TCRdb's copy carries only in-frame clones and drops some. The data show approximately 320,000 clones, roughly 67% seen once. This specimen was PBMCs, taken after 36 months of ibrutinib treatment. The source of these receptors is a human donor with chronic lymphocytic leukemia. The CDR3 runs from the conserved cysteine through the conserved F or W. D genes are given only for firm matches. Rows may omit the clone size; those that give it use once, few, many or a size class.

>TRBJ2-3|.|.|TRBV7-6
CASSHGTDTQYF
TGTGCCAGCAGCCACGGCACGGATACGCAGTATTTT
>TRBJ2-1|.|.|TRBV12-5
CASGLRGDEQFF
TGTGCTAGTGGCTTAAGAGGGGATGAGCAGTTCTTC
>TRBJ2-5|TRBD2|.|TRBV14
CASRLGLAEETQYF
TGTGCCAGCAGACTCGGACTAGCGGAAGAGACCCAGTACTTC
>TRBJ2-7|TRBD1|once|TRBV5-8
CASSHGQDRYYEQYF
TGTGCCAGCAGCCACGGACAGGATAGATACTACGAGCAGTACTTC
>TRBJ2-1|.|.|TRBV27
CASTWGGGYNEQFF
TGTGCCAGCACTTGGGGGGGCGGATACAATGAGCAGTTCTTC
>TRBJ2-7|.|few|TRBV6-5
CASSGRSSYEQYF
TGTGCCAGCAGTGGACGGAGCTCCTACGAGCAGTACTTC
>TRBJ2-7|.|.|TRBV5-6
CASSFGYYEQYF
TGTGCCAGCAGCTTTGGATACTACGAGCAGTACTTC
>TRBJ2-2|TRBD1|.|TRBV27
CASSFPGMTGGNTGELFF
TGTGCCAGCAGTTTTCCAGGGATGACAGGGGGGAACACCGGGGAGCTGTTTTTT
>TRBJ1-1|.|many|TRBV20-1
CSGRMNTEAFF
TGCAGTGGACGGATGAACACTGAAGCTTTCTTT
>TRBJ1-6|TRBD1|.|TRBV7-9
CASSLASQGAPTYNSPLHF
TGTGCCAGCAGCTTAGCGTCCCAGGGGGCGCCCACCTATAATTCACCCCTCCACTTT
>TRBJ2-1|.|few|TRBV9
CARKRESHEQFF
TGTGCCAGGAAGAGGGAGAGCCATGAGCAGTTCTTC
>TRBJ2-3|.|.|TRBV6-1
CASSESWRTQYF
TGTGCCAGCAGTGAATCGTGGAGGACGCAGTATTTT
>TRBJ1-6|.|.|TRBV7-9
CASSPGTFNPLHF
TGTGCCAGCAGCCCGGGGACCTTCAACCCCCTCCACTTT
>TRBJ2-7|.|.|TRBV15
CATSRDPATYEQYF
TGTGCCACCAGCAGAGATCCAGCTACCTACGAGCAGTACTTC
>TRBJ1-5|.|.|TRBV5-4
CASSRGGAIPNQPQHF
TGTGCCAGCAGCCGGGGGGGGGCGATCCCCAATCAGCCCCAGCATTTT
>TRBJ1-1|.|.|TRBV9
CASSRGAVNTEAFF
TGTGCCAGCAGCCGGGGGGCCGTGAACACTGAAGCTTTCTTT
>TRBJ2-5|TRBD1|.|TRBV9
CASSPPWGTGGRETQYF
TGTGCCAGCAGCCCCCCTTGGGGGACAGGGGGCCGCGAGACCCAGTACTTC
>TRBJ2-1|TRBD2|once|TRBV7-8
CASSEAGGGPHEQFF
TGTGCCAGCAGTGAAGCGGGAGGGGGGCCTCATGAGCAGTTCTTC
>TRBJ2-2|.|few|TRBV7-3
CASSPDLSGELFF
TGTGCCAGCAGCCCAGACTTGTCCGGGGAGCTGTTTTTT
>TRBJ2-7|.|few|TRBV18
CASSPMRQPSYEQYF
TGTGCCAGCTCACCAATGCGACAACCTTCCTACGAGCAGTACTTC
>TRBJ2-7|.|few|TRBV11-3
CASNTYRGSYEQYF
TGTGCCAGCAACACTTATAGGGGCTCCTACGAGCAGTACTTC
>TRBJ1-5|.|.|TRBV30
CAWSLGRGQGRGYSNQPQHF
TGTGCCTGGAGCCTCGGCAGAGGGCAGGGGCGAGGGTATAGCAATCAGCCCCAGCATTTT
>TRBJ1-1|.|.|TRBV5-1
CASSLANGGITEAFF
TGCGCCAGCAGCTTGGCCAATGGGGGCATAACTGAAGCTTTCTTT
>TRBJ1-2|.|.|TRBV6-4
CASSDSPGHYGYTF
TGTGCCAGCAGTGACTCGCCAGGTCATTATGGCTACACCTTC
>TRBJ2-1|.|.|TRBV5-8
CASSFRTGTLTYNEQFF
TGTGCCAGCAGCTTCAGGACCGGGACATTAACGTACAATGAGCAGTTCTTC
>TRBJ2-5|.|.|TRBV28
CASSLNALTQGKGTQYF
TGTGCCAGCAGTTTAAATGCCCTAACCCAAGGGAAGGGGACCCAGTACTTC
>TRBJ2-7|TRBD1|once|TRBV9
CASSEGGTGVYEQYF
TGTGCCAGCAGCGAAGGTGGGACAGGGGTCTACGAGCAGTACTTC
>TRBJ2-7|TRBD2|.|TRBV7-8
CASSLSGTSGGSPYEQYF
TGTGCCAGCAGCCTCAGCGGGACTAGCGGGGGGTCCCCCTACGAGCAGTACTTC
>TRBJ2-7|.|few|TRBV7-6
CASSLSRFGEQYF
TGTGCCAGCAGCTTGTCCAGGTTTGGCGAGCAGTACTTC
>TRBJ2-1|TRBD2|.|TRBV18
CASYQGLGGARNEQFF
TGTGCCAGCTACCAGGGACTAGGCGGGGCCAGGAATGAGCAGTTCTTC
>TRBJ1-2|.|once|TRBV14
CASSQRQGRYGYTF
TGTGCCAGCAGCCAAAGGCAGGGACGCTATGGCTACACCTTC
>TRBJ2-1|.|.|TRBV15
CATSWDGHEAYEQFF
TGTGCCACCAGCTGGGACGGCCACGAGGCCTATGAGCAGTTCTTC
>TRBJ2-5|.|few|TRBV25-1
CASSEVGRGETQYF
TGTGCCAGCAGTGAAGTCGGCAGAGGAGAGACCCAGTACTTC
>TRBJ2-5|.|.|TRBV28
CATQQETQYF
TGTGCCACCCAACAAGAGACCCAGTACTTC
>TRBJ1-1|.|few|TRBV7-3
CASSLTSGQMNTEAFF
TGTGCCAGCAGCTTAACCTCCGGCCAGATGAACACTGAAGCTTTCTTT
>TRBJ2-5|TRBD1|.|TRBV7-3
CASSRTGWETQYF
TGTGCCAGCAGTCGGACAGGGTGGGAGACCCAGTACTTC
>TRBJ2-3|TRBD2|.|TRBV5-1
CAIRTSGTDTQYF
TGCGCCATCAGGACTAGTGGTACAGATACGCAGTATTTT
>TRBJ2-1|.|.|TRBV5-1
CASSLAFDEQFF
TGCGCCAGCAGCTTGGCCTTCGATGAGCAGTTCTTC
>TRBJ2-7|.|.|TRBV28
CASSLLGRHYEQYF
TGTGCCAGCAGTTTATTGGGCAGACACTACGAGCAGTACTTC
>TRBJ2-5|.|.|TRBV29-1
CSVDGGKGGETQYF
TGCAGCGTTGATGGGGGGAAGGGGGGAGAGACCCAGTACTTC
>TRBJ2-1|TRBD2|.|TRBV9
CASSHPKTGGAYNEQFF
TGTGCCAGCAGTCATCCTAAGACGGGAGGTGCCTACAATGAGCAGTTCTTC
>TRBJ1-1|.|.|TRBV18
CASSSSKNTEAFF
TGTGCCAGCTCATCTTCGAAGAACACTGAAGCTTTCTTT
>TRBJ1-2|.|.|TRBV4-3
CASSQDLQTVYGYTF
TGCGCCAGCAGCCAAGATCTCCAGACTGTCTATGGCTACACCTTC
>TRBJ2-3|.|.|TRBV6-4
CASSPSPYTDTQYF
TGTGCCAGCAGTCCCTCCCCTTACACAGATACGCAGTATTTT
>TRBJ2-7|.|.|TRBV10-3
CAISVSGEQYF
TGTGCCATCAGTGTGTCCGGCGAGCAGTACTTC
>TRBJ1-2|TRBD1|.|TRBV29-1
CSVDDRGVYGYTF
TGCAGCGTTGACGACAGGGGCGTCTATGGCTACACCTTC
>TRBJ2-5|TRBD1|.|TRBV5-1
CASSPRQGARETQYF
TGCGCCAGCAGCCCGCGACAGGGGGCGCGAGAGACCCAGTACTTC
>TRBJ1-5|.|few|TRBV15
CATSTGSGMPQHF
TGTGCCACCAGCACGGGCAGCGGGATGCCCCAGCATTTT
>TRBJ2-3|TRBD2|.|TRBV10-3
CAISESSGLAGGWDTQYF
TGTGCCATCAGTGAGTCGTCCGGGCTAGCGGGGGGCTGGGATACGCAGTATTTT
>TRBJ2-3|TRBD2|.|TRBV10-2
CASSDYGTSGRMWWYF
TGCGCCAGCAGTGATTATGGGACTAGCGGGAGGATGTGGTGGTACTTT
>TRBJ1-5|TRBD1|.|TRBV28
CASSLRDRGGYQPQHF
TGTGCCAGCAGTTTACGAGACCGAGGGGGCTATCAGCCCCAGCATTTT
>TRBJ2-5|.|.|TRBV6-4
CARHFPGLNEQETQYF
TGTGCCAGACACTTTCCGGGACTTAATGAACAAGAGACCCAGTACTTC
>TRBJ2-5|TRBD2|.|TRBV4-1
CASSQEAGTSGGARLETQYF
TGCGCCAGCAGCCAAGAGGCCGGGACTAGCGGGGGGGCACGTCTAGAGACCCAGTACTTC
>TRBJ2-7|.|.|TRBV7-9
CASSLVLTAGTSYEQYF
TGTGCCAGCAGCTTAGTTCTTACGGCGGGAACGTCCTACGAGCAGTACTTC
>TRBJ2-1|.|.|TRBV5-1
CASSPARYRDNNEQFF
TGCGCCAGCAGCCCTGCTAGGTACAGGGATAACAATGAGCAGTTCTTC